The clone carrying this TCR beta chain came up a few times. These data originate in a study of identical twins. TCRdb redid the calling of the 5' RACE reads with MiXCR, one entry per CDR3 protein. The profile shows about 520,000 distinct CDR3 sequences, 20% to 25% of them singletons. The V gene lost 4 bases and the J gene lost 3 bases, with 12 bases spanning the gap. The CDR3 loop spans 14 amino acids. The germline V gene encodes CDR1 SNHLY and CDR2 FYNNEI. These data also featured in a second study, about T cells expressing NK-cell markers.

The sample was CD4+ T cells sorted from blood. The V gene is TRBV2, the J gene TRBJ2-5, with D hard to call. The sequence was collected from a woman in her late teens or twenties in good health. In nucleotides, the CDR3 is TGTGCCAGCAGTGTGAAGCGACTGGAAGAGACCCAGTACTTC. It yields the protein CASSVKRLEETQYF.